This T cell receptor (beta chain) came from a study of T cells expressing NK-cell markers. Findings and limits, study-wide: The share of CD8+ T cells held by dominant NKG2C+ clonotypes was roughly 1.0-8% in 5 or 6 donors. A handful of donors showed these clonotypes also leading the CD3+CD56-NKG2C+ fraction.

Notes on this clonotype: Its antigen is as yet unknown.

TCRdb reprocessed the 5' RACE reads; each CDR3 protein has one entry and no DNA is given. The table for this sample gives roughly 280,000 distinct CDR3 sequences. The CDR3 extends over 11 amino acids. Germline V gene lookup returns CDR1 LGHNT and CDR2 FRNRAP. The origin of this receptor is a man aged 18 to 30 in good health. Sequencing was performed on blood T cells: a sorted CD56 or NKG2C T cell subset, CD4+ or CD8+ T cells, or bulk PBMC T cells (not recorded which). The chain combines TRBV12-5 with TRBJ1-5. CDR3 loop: CASGSDQPQHF.